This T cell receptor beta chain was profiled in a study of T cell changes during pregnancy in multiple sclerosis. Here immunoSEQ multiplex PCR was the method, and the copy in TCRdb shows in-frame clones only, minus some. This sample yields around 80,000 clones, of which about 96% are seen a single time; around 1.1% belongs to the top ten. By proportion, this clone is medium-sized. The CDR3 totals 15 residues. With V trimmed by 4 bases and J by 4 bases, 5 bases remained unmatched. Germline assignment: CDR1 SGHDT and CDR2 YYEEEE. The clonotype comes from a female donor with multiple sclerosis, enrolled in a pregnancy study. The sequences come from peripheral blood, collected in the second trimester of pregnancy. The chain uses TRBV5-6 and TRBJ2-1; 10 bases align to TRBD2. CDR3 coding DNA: TGTGCCAGCAGCCACACTAGCGGGACGTACAATGAGCAGTTCTTC. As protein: CASSHTSGTYNEQFF.